These T cell receptor beta chains were read from a single sample in a study of blood T cells in healthy people across ages. TCRdb redid the calling of the 5' RACE reads with MiXCR, one entry per CDR3 protein. The repertoire holds more than 1,000,000 distinct CDR3 sequences, about 23% seen once, with less than 0.75% in the top ten. The same specimen was also included in a second study, on T cells of mothers and their children.

Sequences were obtained from blood. These TCRs come from a girl aged 2 to 9 in good health. Both conserved end residues are part of each CDR3. The D gene is left open where the match is weak. Size is stated for part of the rows, as once, few or many counts, or as a class when the clone is expanded.

V,size,D,J,CDR3,DNA
TRBV18,few,.,TRBJ1-4,CASSPNGNEKLFF,TGTGCCAGCTCACCAAACGGAAATGAAAAACTGTTTTTT
TRBV27,.,TRBD2,TRBJ2-1,CASQLPEASGSGEQFF,TGTGCCAGCCAACTTCCCGAGGCTAGCGGGAGCGGTGAGCAGTTCTTC
TRBV7-2,few,TRBD1,TRBJ2-4,CASRSTGSNIQYF,TGTGCCAGCAGATCGACAGGGTCAAACATTCAGTACTTC
TRBV19,.,.,TRBJ1-1,CASSIGGANTEAFF,TGTGCCAGTAGTATTGGCGGGGCTAACACTGAAGCTTTCTTT
TRBV9,few,.,TRBJ2-3,CASRPFTSSTDTQYF,TGTGCCAGCAGACCTTTCACGTCTAGTACAGATACACAGTATTTT
TRBV5-1,once,.,TRBJ2-5,CASSNKVGPQETQYF,TGCGCCAGCAGCAATAAGGTCGGACCCCAAGAGACCCAGTACTTC
TRBV11-2,.,.,TRBJ2-1,CASSALGDYNEQFF,TGTGCCAGCAGCGCTCTTGGAGACTACAATGAGCAGTTCTTC
TRBV3-1,few,.,TRBJ2-7,CASSQAPGLNYEQYF,TGTGCCAGCAGCCAAGCACCCGGACTGAACTACGAGCAGTACTTC
TRBV6-2/TRBV6-3,.,.,TRBJ2-6,CASSYGISGANVLTF,TGTGCCAGCAGTTACGGGATCTCTGGGGCCAACGTCCTGACTTTC
TRBV29-1,few,.,TRBJ2-1,CSVGRSSGQGLHNEQFF,TGCAGCGTTGGCAGGAGTTCGGGGCAGGGGCTACACAATGAGCAGTTCTTC
TRBV24-1,.,.,TRBJ2-3,CATSGTGREADTQYF,TGTGCCACCAGTGGTACAGGGAGGGAGGCAGATACGCAGTATTTT
TRBV29-1,.,.,TRBJ2-7,CSASPGSYEQYF,TGCAGCGCCTCACCCGGCAGCTACGAGCAGTACTTC
TRBV9,few,TRBD2,TRBJ2-3,CASSNSGGPEDTQYF,TGTGCCAGCAGTAATAGCGGGGGGCCGGAAGATACGCAGTATTTT
TRBV4-2,.,.,TRBJ1-1,CTSSQIFGGTEAFF,TGTACCAGCAGCCAAATTTTCGGGGGCACTGAAGCTTTCTTT
TRBV24-1,few,TRBD1,TRBJ2-1,CATSDPTGASKDYNEQFF,TGTGCCACCAGTGATCCGACAGGGGCATCGAAGGATTACAATGAGCAGTTCTTC
TRBV12-3/TRBV12-4,.,.,TRBJ1-1,CASSLAGGTLVTFF,TGTGCCAGCAGTTTAGCGGGGGGGACTTTGGTTACTTTCTTT
TRBV29-1,few,.,TRBJ2-4,CSVEGGGNIQYF,TGCAGCGTTGAAGGGGGCGGGAACATTCAGTACTTC
TRBV28,.,.,TRBJ1-2,CASSNREDGGYTF,TGTGCCAGCAGTAACAGGGAGGACGGTGGCTACACCTTC
TRBV7-2,few,TRBD1,TRBJ2-5,CASSRRQGALGETQYF,TGTGCCAGCAGCCGAAGACAGGGGGCCCTGGGGGAGACCCAGTACTTC
TRBV5-1,many,.,TRBJ2-2,CASSLDSTIGGGELFF,TGCGCCAGCAGCTTGGACTCAACCATTGGCGGCGGGGAGCTGTTTTTT
TRBV28,.,TRBD2,TRBJ2-3,CASSPMSGRARRSTDTQYF,TGTGCCAGCAGTCCCATGAGCGGGAGGGCACGAAGGAGCACAGATACGCAGTATTTT
TRBV7-8,.,.,TRBJ2-1,CASSLMAFSGYSYNEQFF,TGTGCCAGCAGCTTAATGGCGTTTAGCGGATACTCCTACAATGAGCAGTTCTTC
TRBV9,.,.,TRBJ1-4,CASSRGGVRTNEKLFF,TGTGCCAGCAGCCGGGGAGGGGTCCGGACTAATGAAAAACTGTTTTTT
TRBV29-1,.,.,TRBJ2-6,CSVEEGVGANVLTF,TGCAGCGTTGAAGAAGGGGTTGGGGCCAACGTCCTGACTTTC
TRBV4-2,few,TRBD2,TRBJ2-3,CASSQGGCGRTDTQYF,TGTGCCAGCAGCCAAGGAGGTTGCGGGAGAACAGATACGCAGTATTTT
TRBV3-1,few,.,TRBJ2-7,CASSQDPGLEQYF,TGTGCCAGCAGCCAAGACCCAGGGCTCGAGCAGTACTTC
TRBV29-1,.,.,TRBJ2-1,CSVEDYEQFF,TGCAGCGTTGAAGACTATGAGCAGTTCTTC
TRBV12-3/TRBV12-4,.,.,TRBJ1-2,CASSRPGWGNYGYTF,TGTGCCAGCAGTAGGCCGGGGTGGGGAAACTATGGCTACACCTTC
TRBV3-1,few,TRBD1,TRBJ2-7,CASSGQGLNEQYF,TGTGCCAGCAGTGGACAGGGGCTTAACGAGCAGTACTTC
TRBV5-5,.,TRBD2,TRBJ2-2,CASSPQLAGSLSGELFF,TGTGCCAGCAGCCCTCAACTAGCGGGGTCTCTGTCCGGGGAGCTGTTTTTT
TRBV7-3,few,TRBD1,TRBJ2-1,CASSRQGPYNEQFF,TGTGCCAGCAGCCGACAGGGGCCCTACAATGAGCAGTTCTTC